The 17 T cell receptor beta chains below come from one sample, sequenced in a study of blood T cell repertoires in COVID-19. Only in-frame clones appear in the TCRdb table, and some are missing; sequencing was by immunoSEQ multiplex PCR. This sample has roughly 120,000 clones, with around 89% found just once. Sample: peripheral blood. These receptors all stem from a man between 70 and 80 years old with active or convalescent COVID-19.

This clone was counted a few times. This chain joins TRBV3-1 (or the pseudogene TRBV3-2) and TRBJ2-1; TRBD2 matches at 7 bases. Trimming removed 2 bases from V and 1 base from J; junction bases left unmatched: 5. Per germline, CDR1 LGHDT and CDR2 YNNKEL (reference sequence). CDR3 size: 16 residues. CDR3 in DNA: TGTGCCAGCAGCCAACCAACTAGCGCTTCCTACAATGAGCAGTTCTTC. This encodes CASSQPTSASYNEQFF.

V usage is TRBV5-6 and J usage is TRBJ2-3, with TRBD2 identical over 9 bases. Trimming cost V 2 bases and J 9 bases; bases outside gene matches: 10. Germline CDR1 reads SGHDT; CDR2 reads YYEEEE. The CDR3 is made up of 15 amino acids. The DNA of the CDR3 is TGTGCCAGCAGCTTAGGGCTAGCGGGAACAAAAACGCAGTATTTT. This encodes CASSLGLAGTKTQYF.

The gene calls are TRBV5-1 and TRBJ1-3, with D tentatively TRBD1 (6 bases). V lost 4 bases and J lost 3, with 17 bases in between. The CDR3 is made up of 16 amino acids. Germline values: CDR1 SGHRS, CDR2 YFSETQ. As DNA, the CDR3 is TGCGCCAGCAGCGGCGCGACAGGAACGGGTGGAAACACCATATATTTT. This sequence encodes CASSGATGTGGNTIYF.

This sequence joins TRBV4-2 and TRBJ2-2; D is perhaps TRBD2 (6 bases). V was shortened by 6 bases and J by 1 base, with 18 bases between the two germline ends. From germline, CDR1 is LGHNA and CDR2 YNFKEQ. The CDR3 covers 17 residues. CDR3 amino acids: CASRSGLGGENTGELFF. The CDR3 coding sequence is TGTGCCAGCAGATCCGGGCTGGGGGGAGAGAACACCGGGGAGCTGTTTTTT.

J is TRBJ2-1 and V is TRBV28; unclear D gene. The V end was cut by 2 bases, the J end by 12 bases, with 11 bases between. CDR3 size: 12 residues. Germline CDR1 MDHEN, CDR2 SYDVKM. The chain's CDR3 is CASSLTKPGQFF. Here the CDR3 DNA reads TGTGCCAGCAGTTTAACTAAGCCGGGGCAGTTCTTC.

In regard to this clone: The same CDR3 can be traced to other DNA sequences in this sample. CDR3 in amino acids: CASSPGAYEQYF. CDR3 DNA: TGTGCCAGCAGCCCTGGAGCCTACGAGCAGTACTTC. The rearrangement uses TRBV28 and TRBJ2-7; D remains unclear. The CDR3 spans 12 residues. Trimming cost V 6 bases and J 2 bases, with 8 bases left between them. Per the germline V gene, CDR1 is MDHEN and CDR2 is SYDVKM.

The chain joins TRBV19 to TRBJ2-2; 8 nucleotides match TRBD1. The germline V gene encodes CDR1 LNHDA and CDR2 SQIVND (reference sequence). Unmatched junction bases numbered 13, after V lost 0 bases and J lost 4 bases. This CDR3 comprises 19 residues. The CDR3 sequence is CASSIDLARQGRATGELFF. The CDR3 nucleotides read TGTGCCAGTAGTATAGATCTTGCCAGACAGGGGCGTGCCACCGGGGAGCTGTTTTTT.

The chain links TRBV9 to TRBJ2-7; 8 bases are a match to TRBD2. J gave up 4 bases and V 3 bases, and 9 bases lay outside the gene matches. The CDR3 covers 15 residues. Looked up from germline, CDR1 is SGDLS and CDR2 is YYNGEE. The CDR3 coding sequence is TGTGCCAGCAGCGCGACTAGCGAGAACGCATACGAGCAGTACTTC. It encodes CASSATSENAYEQYF.

The chain combines TRBV18 with TRBJ2-4, with 9 bases fitting TRBD1. Unmatched junction bases numbered 3, after V lost 3 bases and J lost 0 bases. This CDR3 is built from 16 residues. Germline V gene lookup returns CDR1 KGHSH and CDR2 LQKENI. CDR3 in DNA: TGTGCCAGCTCACCCCGACAGGGGGGAGCCAAAAACATTCAGTACTTC. Translation: CASSPRQGGAKNIQYF.

The chain is built from TRBV27 and TRBJ1-5; D might be TRBD1 (5 bases). The germline V gene encodes CDR1 MNHEY and CDR2 SMNVEV (reference sequence). The CDR3 totals 13 residues. Trimming cost V 1 base and J 5 bases, with 6 bases left between them. The CDR3 bases are TGTGCCAGCAGTTTATTAGGGGATCAGCCCCAGCATTTT. Translating it yields CASSLLGDQPQHF.

The genes are TRBV11-2 and TRBJ2-1, with 12 bases identical to TRBD2. The germline V gene has CDR1 SGHAT and CDR2 FQNNGV. With V trimmed by 5 bases and J by 5 bases, 1 base remained unmatched. The CDR3 covers 14 residues. The CDR3 nucleotides are TGTGCCAGCAGCCGGACTAGCGGGAACAATGAGCAGTTCTTC. Translation gives CASSRTSGNNEQFF.

The chain has TRBV3-1 (or the pseudogene TRBV3-2) and TRBJ2-7; D is possibly TRBD1 (6 bases). The CDR3 is 14 amino acids. CDR1 and CDR2 from the germline V gene are LGHDT and YNNKEL (reference sequence). V dropped 3 bases and J dropped 5 bases, with 14 bases sitting between them. The CDR3 loop reads CASSQTTGSHEQYF. DNA of the CDR3: TGTGCCAGCAGCCAGACCACAGGGTCCCACGAGCAGTACTTC.

The rearrangement links TRBV5-6 to TRBJ1-4; weak D call: TRBD1 (5 bases). V lost 2 bases to trimming and J lost 4 bases, with 12 bases between them. CDR1 SGHDT and CDR2 YYEEEE come from the germline V gene. The CDR3 runs to 15 residues. The CDR3 coding sequence is TGTGCCAGCAGCTTTTCCCGGACAATTAATGAAAAACTGTTTTTT. It encodes CASSFSRTINEKLFF.

This chain uses TRBV7-3 with TRBJ2-5; TRBD2 aligns across 8 bases. V was clipped by 2 bases and J by 5 bases; unmatched bases: 4. This CDR3 has 14 amino acids. In germline, CDR1 is SGHTA, CDR2 FQGTGA. The CDR3 region has the DNA TGTGCCAGCAGCTTAGGCGGGAGGCAGGAGACCCAGTACTTC. Amino acids: CASSLGGRQETQYF.

The chain combines TRBV9 with TRBJ2-3; no reliable D call. The CDR3 spans 13 residues. V shed 0 bases and J shed 6 bases, with 8 bases lying between them. Germline-derived CDR1 and CDR2 are SGDLS and YYNGEE. This CDR3 is CASSVAPEDTQYF. In DNA, the CDR3 is TGTGCCAGCAGCGTAGCCCCTGAGGATACGCAGTATTTT.

This clone was seen just once. The chain is built from TRBV30 and TRBJ1-5; D gene uncertain. Between the trimmed V and J ends, which lost 1 base and 0 bases, there was a span of 4 bases. The CDR3 spans 13 residues. Germline CDR1 GTSNPN, CDR2 SVGIG (reference sequence). CDR3 loop: CAWSESSNQPQHF. The CDR3 region has the DNA TGTGCCTGGAGTGAGAGTAGCAATCAGCCCCAGCATTTT. The whole variable domain, filled in from reference TRBV30 and TRBJ1-5, reads SQTIHQWPATLVQPVGSPLSLECTVEGTSNPNLYWYRQAAGRGLQLLFYSVGIGQISSEVPQNLSASRPQDRQFILSSKKLLLSDSGFYLCAWSESSNQPQHFGDGTRLSIL.

The V gene is TRBV6-5, the J gene TRBJ2-1; 15 positions agree with TRBD2. Germline loops: CDR1 MNHEY, CDR2 SVGAGI. The V gene end was trimmed by 7 bases and the J gene end by 6 bases; junction bases not matched to a gene: 4. CDR3 length equals 15 residues. The chain's CDR3 is CASTLGLAGGNEQFF. DNA for the CDR3: TGTGCCAGCACCTTGGGACTAGCGGGAGGCAATGAGCAGTTCTTC.